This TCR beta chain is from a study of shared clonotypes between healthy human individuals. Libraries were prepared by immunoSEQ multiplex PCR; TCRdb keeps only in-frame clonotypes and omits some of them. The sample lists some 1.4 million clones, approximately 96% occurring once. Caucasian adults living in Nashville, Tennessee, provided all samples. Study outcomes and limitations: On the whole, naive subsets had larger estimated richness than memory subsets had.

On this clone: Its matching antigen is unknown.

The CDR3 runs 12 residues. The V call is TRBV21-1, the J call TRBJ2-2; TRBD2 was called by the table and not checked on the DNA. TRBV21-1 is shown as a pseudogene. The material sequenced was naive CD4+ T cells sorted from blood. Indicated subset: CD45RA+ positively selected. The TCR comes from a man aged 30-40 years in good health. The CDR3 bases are TGTGCCGCGGGGTTTGACACCGGGGAGCTGTTTTTT. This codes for CAAGFDTGELFF.